This T cell receptor beta chain was found in a study of T-cell reconstitution after alpha-beta-depleted transplantation in children. Study-level findings and limits: Reportedly, alpha-beta T cells present about two months post-transplant originated from several hundred expanded clones of graft origin. T-cell numbers and diversity one year post-transplant derived largely from freshly generated T cells. Surviving recipient T cells and intrathymic progenitors accounted for some patients' high TCRbeta diversity at day 60.

About this clonotype itself: Its matching antigen is unknown.

As it was prepared, the TCRbeta library received unique molecular identifiers. Using its own MiXCR run on the PCR reads, TCRdb lists one record per CDR3 protein. The sample lists some 200,000 distinct CDR3 sequences, around 9.2% occurring once. Germline assignment: CDR1 LNHDA and CDR2 SQIVND (reference sequence). The germline V and J ends were trimmed by 1 base and 1 base, with 13 bases remaining between them. The CDR3 has 16 residues. Source: PBMCs, mostly from graft donor cells, taken 360 days after TCRalphabeta/CD19-depleted stem cell transplant. The genes are TRBV19 and TRBJ2-5; D is undetermined. The TCR originated in a male patient between 2 and 10 years old who had a stem cell transplant for acute myeloid leukemia, so the T cells may come from the graft donor. The CDR3 region has the DNA TGTGCCAGTAGTATAGCAAGAGCATCAGTCCAAGAGACCCAGTACTTC. Amino acids: CASSIARASVQETQYF.